These 22 T cell receptor beta chains came from one sample sequenced in a study of glioma-infiltrating T cells. The iRepertoire nested amplicon-rescue multiplex PCR amplified TCR alpha and beta CDR3s from RNA. Via MiXCR, TCRdb re-called the multiplex PCR reads, giving one row per CDR3 protein. The sample has about 380,000 distinct CDR3 sequences; roughly two fifths are singletons. Sequencing input: glioma tissue, nonneoplastic brain tissue, or PBMCs (not recorded which). These receptor sequences come from a human donor with low-grade glioma or glioblastoma, undergoing nonglioma brain surgery, or in good health (not recorded which).

This clonotype was detected many times. The V and J genes are TRBV28 and TRBJ2-3; D unresolved. Trimming took 5 bases from V and 5 from J, leaving 11 bases between them. This CDR3 has 13 residues. Germline CDR1 is MDHEN and CDR2 is SYDVKM. CDR3 region: CASSAYRGDTQYF. Here the CDR3 DNA reads TGTGCCAGCAGTGCGTATAGAGGAGATACGCAGTATTTT.

Note on this clonotype: A much larger clone is a single base away; this may be a read error. In DNA form, the CDR3 reads TGTGCCAGCAGTTTGCGGGGGACTAGCGGGTTATCCTACGAGCAGTACTTC. Translating it yields CASSLRGTSGLSYEQYF. The rearrangement links TRBV27 to TRBJ2-7, with 12 bases fitting TRBD2. V gave up 3 bases and J gave up 1 base; unmatched junction bases: 7. Germline V gene lookup returns CDR1 MNHEY and CDR2 SMNVEV (reference sequence). CDR3 length: 17 residues.

The V call is TRBV6-5, the J call TRBJ2-3; TRBD1 is a possible D gene (5 bases). V lost 6 bases and J 5 bases, leaving 18 bases between the germline ends. The CDR3 is 15 residues long. Looked up from germline, CDR1 is MNHEY and CDR2 is SVGAGI. CDR3 DNA: TGTGCCAGCAGCTTATGGGGCAGCCCTGAAGATACGCAGTATTTT. As protein: CASSLWGSPEDTQYF.

About this clonotype: Just one base apart from a much larger clone, this may be a read error. The chain joins TRBV19 to TRBJ1-1; unclear D gene. Germline-derived CDR1 and CDR2 are LNHDA and SQIVND (reference sequence). The CDR3 runs 16 residues. The V gene lost 2 bases and the J gene lost 3 bases, with 16 bases spanning the gap. The CDR3 nucleotides are TGTGCCAGTAGTATATTCTCTCGGGGTGTGGACACTGAAGCTTTCTTT. The encoded protein is CASSIFSRGVDTEAFF.

The V gene is TRBV7-3, the J gene TRBJ2-7; D is ambiguous. Germline V CDR1 and CDR2: SGHTA, FQGTGA. V shed 3 bases and J shed 10 bases, with 13 bases lying between them. The CDR3 totals 12 residues. CDR3 nucleotide sequence: TGTGCCAGCAGCTTGAACAGTGATAAACAGTACTTC. It encodes CASSLNSDKQYF.

The gene calls are TRBV11-2 and TRBJ1-1; no definite D call. V lost 1 base to trimming and J lost 5 bases, with 14 bases between them. This CDR3 comprises 15 residues. Germline V CDR1 and CDR2: SGHAT, FQNNGV. The CDR3 region is CASSLGLGRGTEAFF. CDR3 bases: TGTGCCAGCAGCTTAGGTCTAGGGCGAGGGACTGAAGCTTTCTTT.

This clonotype was seen only a few times. J is TRBJ1-2 and V is TRBV7-2; maybe TRBD1 (5 bases). V dropped 5 bases and J dropped 2 bases, with 15 bases sitting between them. Germline V gene lookup returns CDR1 SGHTA and CDR2 FQGNSA. The length of the CDR3 is 15 residues. The DNA for the CDR3 is TGTGCCAGCAGCCGCCTGGGGGGACTAAACTATGGCTACACCTTC. Protein product: CASSRLGGLNYGYTF.

V is TRBV10-3 and J is TRBJ2-7; TRBD2 agrees at 7 bases. V lost 3 bases and J lost 5; bases outside the gene matches: 13. From germline, CDR1 is ENHRY and CDR2 SYGVKD. The CDR3 consists of 16 residues. CDR3 bases: TGTGCCATCAGTGAATCTAAGCGGGATATTTTGCACGAGCAGTACTTC. Its protein product is CAISESKRDILHEQYF.

To note about this clonotype: A much bigger clone sits one base away, suggesting this may be a read error. The chain is built from TRBV28 and TRBJ1-3; D ambiguous. Germline-derived CDR1 and CDR2 are MDHEN and SYDVKM. CDR3 length: 12 residues. The CDR3 DNA reads TGTGCCAGCAGTTTATCTGCAAACACCATATATTTT. Amino acid sequence: CASSLSANTIYF.

The genes are TRBV7-6 and TRBJ2-7; D may be TRBD2 (5 bases). The DNA matches TRBJ2-1 better at its end, which makes the J call doubtful. The germline V gene encodes CDR1 SGHVS and CDR2 FNYEAQ. This CDR3 region has 14 residues. The CDR3 DNA follows: TGTGCCAGCAGCCCCGGGTCGGGGTACAATGAGCAGTTCTTC. It translates to CASSPGSGYNEQFF.

This clonotype was seen more than once but under ten times. The chain combines TRBV20-1 with TRBJ1-1; possibly TRBD1 for D (6 bases). Trimming cost V 6 bases and J 4 bases, with 18 bases left between them. Germline V gene lookup returns CDR1 DFQATT and CDR2 SNEGSKA (reference sequence). The CDR3 has 14 amino acids. The CDR3 region has the DNA TGCAGTGCAGAGGGGGGCAGCCTAGGCACTGAAGCTTTCTTT. This translates into CSAEGGSLGTEAFF.

Comment on this clonotype: A much larger clone lies one base from this, so it may be a read error. J is TRBJ2-2 and V is TRBV6-5; maybe TRBD1 (6 bases). Trimming pared 2 bases from V and 9 bases from J, leaving 7 bases between. The CDR3 totals 12 residues. Germline values: CDR1 MNHEY, CDR2 SVGAGI. CDR3: CASSYGGWELFF. The DNA of the CDR3 is TGTGCCAGCAGTTACGGGGGCTGGGAGCTGTTTTTT.

Details on this clonotype: The junction shows a germline mismatch at one end, possibly a read error. The rearrangement links TRBV3-1 to TRBJ2-1; D is unresolved. The CDR3 runs 17 residues. Germline CDR1 is LGHDT and CDR2 is YNNKEL (reference sequence). The DNA for the CDR3 is TGTGCCTGCAGCCAGATCGCAGGTTGGGGCTCCTACAATGAGCAGTTCTTC. Protein product: CACSQIAGWGSYNEQFF.

Note on this clonotype: One base away lies a much larger clone, so this may be a sequencing read error. The chain carries TRBV28 and TRBJ1-5; D perhaps matches TRBD1 (5 bases). Germline CDR1 is MDHEN and CDR2 is SYDVKM. CDR3 length: 15 amino acids. CDR3 DNA sequence: TGTGCCAGCAGTTATGGTTGGCAGGGCAATCAGCCCCGGCATTTT. Its protein is CASSYGWQGNQPRHF.

The V and J genes are TRBV2 and TRBJ1-2; D gene unclear. The V end lost 3 bases, the J end lost 5 bases, and 10 bases lay between the germline ends. Germline assignment: CDR1 SNHLY and CDR2 FYNNEI. The CDR3 is 13 amino acids. The CDR3 bases are TGTGCCAGCAGTGACTACTCGGGGTATGGCTACACCTTC. Translated: CASSDYSGYGYTF.

Worth noting for this clonotype: A read error is possible here, since a much larger clone lies one base away. The rearrangement links TRBV27 to TRBJ2-3, with 8 bases matching TRBD1. Germline CDR1 MNHEY, CDR2 SMNVEV (reference sequence). The CDR3 extends over 16 amino acids. The CDR3 is CATRNLGTGSTYTQYF. CDR3 coding DNA: TGTGCCACCCGGAATCTTGGGACAGGTAGCACATATACGCAGTATTTT.

V usage is TRBV28 and J usage is TRBJ2-7, with 9 nucleotides matching TRBD1. V was clipped by 5 bases and J by 2 bases; unmatched bases: 4. This CDR3 is built from 14 residues. In germline, CDR1 is MDHEN, CDR2 SYDVKM. CDR3 sequence (DNA): TGTGCCAGCAGTCCACGGACAGGGGCCTACGAGCAGTACTTC. Protein sequence: CASSPRTGAYEQYF.

The chain carries TRBV7-6 and TRBJ2-2; D is unresolved. The CDR3 contains 13 residues. Germline V gene sequence: CDR1 SGHVS, CDR2 FNYEAQ. Trimming pared 5 bases from V and 7 bases from J, leaving 11 bases between. CDR3 loop: CASSPTPFGELFF. The CDR3 nucleotides are TGTGCCAGCAGCCCGACCCCCTTCGGGGAGCTGTTTTTT.

The chain employs TRBV20-1 and TRBJ1-2, with D possibly matching TRBD1 (6 bases). Germline lookup yields CDR1 DFQATT and CDR2 SNEGSKA (reference sequence). V lost 1 base to trimming and J lost 4 bases, with 13 bases between them. This CDR3 region has 14 residues. Here the CDR3 reads CSARGQGTIYGYTF. CDR3 coding DNA: TGCAGTGCTAGAGGTCAGGGGACAATCTATGGCTACACCTTC.

The V gene is TRBV20-1, the J gene TRBJ2-7; 8 nucleotides agree with TRBD2. This CDR3 is 14 amino acids long. The trim removed 4 bases at V and 0 bases at J, leaving 5 bases unmatched. CDR1 is DFQATT, CDR2 SNEGSKA, per germline (reference sequence). The CDR3 region has the DNA TGCAGTGCTATCGCGGGGGGCTTCTCCTACGAGCAGTACTTC. It codes for CSAIAGGFSYEQYF.

V gene TRBV20-1 combines with J gene TRBJ2-1; D remains unclear. V was trimmed by 3 bases and J by 0 bases, leaving 15 bases between them. The CDR3 runs to 16 residues. Per the germline V gene, CDR1 is DFQATT and CDR2 is SNEGSKA (reference sequence). CDR3 protein: CSASSSGPGSYNEQFF. The CDR3 DNA reads as TGCAGTGCTAGTTCATCCGGGCCCGGCTCCTACAATGAGCAGTTCTTC.

With respect to this clonotype: Sequence at one end of the junction differs from germline and may be a read error. The V call is TRBV7-3, the J call TRBJ2-5; possible D gene TRBD2, 6 bases. The germline V gene has CDR1 SGHTA and CDR2 FQGTGA. CDR3 size: 17 residues. The CDR3 DNA sequence: TGTGCCAGCAGTGCCGGCGGGGAGAGAGGGTGGCCAGAGACCCAGTGCTTC. It yields the protein CASSAGGERGWPETQCF.